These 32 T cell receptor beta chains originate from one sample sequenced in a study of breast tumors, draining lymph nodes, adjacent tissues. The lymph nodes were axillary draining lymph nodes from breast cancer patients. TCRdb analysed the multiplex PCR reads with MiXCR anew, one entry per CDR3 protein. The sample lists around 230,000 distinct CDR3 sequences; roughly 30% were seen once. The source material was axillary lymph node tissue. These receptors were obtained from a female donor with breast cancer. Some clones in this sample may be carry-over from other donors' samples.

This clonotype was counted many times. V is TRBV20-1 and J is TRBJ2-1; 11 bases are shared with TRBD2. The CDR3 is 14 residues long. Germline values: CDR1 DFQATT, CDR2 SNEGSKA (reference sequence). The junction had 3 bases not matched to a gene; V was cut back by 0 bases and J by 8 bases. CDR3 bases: TGCAGTGCTAGAGAGTCTAGCGGGAGGCATGAGCAGTTCTTC. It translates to CSARESSGRHEQFF.

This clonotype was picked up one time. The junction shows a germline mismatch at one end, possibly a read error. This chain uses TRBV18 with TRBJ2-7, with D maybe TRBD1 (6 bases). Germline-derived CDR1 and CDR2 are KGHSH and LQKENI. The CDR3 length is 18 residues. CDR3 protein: CASPPTRGSSALNYEQYF. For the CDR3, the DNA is TGTGCCAGCCCACCAACGAGGGGGAGCTCAGCCCTGAATTACGAGCAGTACTTC.

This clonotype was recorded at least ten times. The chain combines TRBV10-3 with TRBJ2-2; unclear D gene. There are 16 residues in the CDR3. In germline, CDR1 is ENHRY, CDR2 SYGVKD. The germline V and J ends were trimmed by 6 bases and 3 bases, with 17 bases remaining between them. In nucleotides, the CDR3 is TGTGCCATCAGAGAAACCAGCGACCTCCACACCGGGGAGCTGTTTTTT. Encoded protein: CAIRETSDLHTGELFF.

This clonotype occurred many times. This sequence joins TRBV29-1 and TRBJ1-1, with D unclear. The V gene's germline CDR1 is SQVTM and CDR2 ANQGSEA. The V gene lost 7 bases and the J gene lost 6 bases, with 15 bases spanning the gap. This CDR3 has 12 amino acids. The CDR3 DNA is TGCAGCGGTAATACAGCGGGAGCTGAAGCTTTCTTT. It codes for CSGNTAGAEAFF.

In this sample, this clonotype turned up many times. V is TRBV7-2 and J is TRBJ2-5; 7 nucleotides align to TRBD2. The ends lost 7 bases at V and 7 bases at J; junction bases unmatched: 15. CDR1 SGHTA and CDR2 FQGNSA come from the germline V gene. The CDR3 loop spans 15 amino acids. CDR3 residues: CASNGLDHRGGTQYF. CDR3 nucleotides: TGTGCCAGCAACGGACTAGACCATCGGGGCGGGACCCAGTACTTC.

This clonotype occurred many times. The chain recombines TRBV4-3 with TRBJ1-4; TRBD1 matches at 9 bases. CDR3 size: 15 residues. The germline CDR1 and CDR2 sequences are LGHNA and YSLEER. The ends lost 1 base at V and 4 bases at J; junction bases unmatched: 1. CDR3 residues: CASSQGDRVNEKLFF. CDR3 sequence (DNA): TGCGCCAGCAGCCAAGGGGACAGGGTTAATGAAAAACTGTTTTTT.

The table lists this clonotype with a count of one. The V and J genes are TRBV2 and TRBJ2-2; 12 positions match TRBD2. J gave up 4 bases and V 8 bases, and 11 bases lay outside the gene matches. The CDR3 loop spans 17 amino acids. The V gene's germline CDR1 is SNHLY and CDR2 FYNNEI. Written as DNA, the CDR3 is TGTGCCAGCTCTAGCGGGAGGGAACCGTTTAGCACCGGGGAGCTGTTTTTT. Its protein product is CASSSGREPFSTGELFF.

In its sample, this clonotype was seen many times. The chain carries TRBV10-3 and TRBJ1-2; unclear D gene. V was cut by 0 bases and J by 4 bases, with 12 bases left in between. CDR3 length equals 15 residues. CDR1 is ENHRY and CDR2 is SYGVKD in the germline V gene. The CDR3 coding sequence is TGTGCCATCAGTGAGTCGGGTCAGGCAACCTATGGCTACACCTTC. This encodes CAISESGQATYGYTF.

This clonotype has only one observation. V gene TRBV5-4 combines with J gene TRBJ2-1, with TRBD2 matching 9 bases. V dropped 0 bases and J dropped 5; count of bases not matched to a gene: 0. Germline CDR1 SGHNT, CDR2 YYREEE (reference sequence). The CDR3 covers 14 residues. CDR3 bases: TGTGCCAGCAGCTTGGCTAGCGGGGACAATGAGCAGTTCTTC. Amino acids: CASSLASGDNEQFF. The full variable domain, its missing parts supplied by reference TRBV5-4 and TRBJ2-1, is ETGVTQSPTHLIKTRGQQVTLRCSSQSGHNTVSWYQQALGQGPQFIFQYYREEENGRGNFPPRFSGLQFPNYSSELNVNALELDDSALYLCASSLASGDNEQFFGPGTRLTVL.

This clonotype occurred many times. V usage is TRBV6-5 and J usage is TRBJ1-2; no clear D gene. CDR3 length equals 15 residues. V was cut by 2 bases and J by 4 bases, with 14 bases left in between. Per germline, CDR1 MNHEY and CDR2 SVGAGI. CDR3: CASSYDPSGIYGYTF. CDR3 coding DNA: TGTGCCAGCAGTTACGACCCCAGTGGGATCTATGGCTACACCTTC.

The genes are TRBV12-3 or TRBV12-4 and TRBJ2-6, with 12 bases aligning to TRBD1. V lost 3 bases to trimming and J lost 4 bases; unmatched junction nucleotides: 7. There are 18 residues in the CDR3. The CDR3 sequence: CASSFPGQGARGANVLTF. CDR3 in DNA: TGTGCCAGCAGTTTTCCGGGACAGGGGGCGCGAGGGGCCAACGTCCTGACTTTC.

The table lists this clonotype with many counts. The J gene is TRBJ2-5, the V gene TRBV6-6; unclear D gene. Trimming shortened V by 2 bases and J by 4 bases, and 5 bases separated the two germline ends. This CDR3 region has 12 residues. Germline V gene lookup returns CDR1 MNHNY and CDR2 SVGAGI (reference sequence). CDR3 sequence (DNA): TGTGCCAGCAGTTACCGGCGAGAGACCCAGTACTTC. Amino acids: CASSYRRETQYF.

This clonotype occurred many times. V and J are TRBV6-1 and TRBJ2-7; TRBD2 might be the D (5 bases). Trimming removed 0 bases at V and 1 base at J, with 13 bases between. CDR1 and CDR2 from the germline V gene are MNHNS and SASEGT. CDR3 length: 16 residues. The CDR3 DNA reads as TGTGCCAGCAGTGAAGCTGGACTGGCCCTATCCTACGAGCAGTACTTC. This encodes CASSEAGLALSYEQYF.

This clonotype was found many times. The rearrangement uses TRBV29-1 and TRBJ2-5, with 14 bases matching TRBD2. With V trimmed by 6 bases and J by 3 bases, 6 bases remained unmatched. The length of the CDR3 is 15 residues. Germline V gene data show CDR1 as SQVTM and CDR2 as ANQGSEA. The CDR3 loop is CSVGWGLAGEETQYF. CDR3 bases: TGCAGCGTGGGTTGGGGACTAGCGGGAGAAGAGACCCAGTACTTC.

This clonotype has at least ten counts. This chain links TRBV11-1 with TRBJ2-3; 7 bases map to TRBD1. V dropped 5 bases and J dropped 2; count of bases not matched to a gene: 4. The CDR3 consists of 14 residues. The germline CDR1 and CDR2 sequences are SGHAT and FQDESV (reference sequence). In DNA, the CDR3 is TGTGCCAGCAGCAAAGGGACAGCCACAGATACGCAGTATTTT. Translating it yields CASSKGTATDTQYF.

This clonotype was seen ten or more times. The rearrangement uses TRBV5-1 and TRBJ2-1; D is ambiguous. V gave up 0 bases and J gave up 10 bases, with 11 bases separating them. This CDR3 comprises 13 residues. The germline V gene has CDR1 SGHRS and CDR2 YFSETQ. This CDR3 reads CASSLGPGGEQFF. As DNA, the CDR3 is TGCGCCAGCAGCTTGGGGCCGGGTGGGGAGCAGTTCTTC.

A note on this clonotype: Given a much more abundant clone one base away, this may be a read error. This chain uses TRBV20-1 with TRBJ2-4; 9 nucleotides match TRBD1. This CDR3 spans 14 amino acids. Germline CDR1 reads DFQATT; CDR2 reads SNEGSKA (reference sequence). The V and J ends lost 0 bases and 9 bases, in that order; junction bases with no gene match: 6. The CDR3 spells CSARDDRGGTIQYF. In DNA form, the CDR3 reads TGCAGTGCTAGAGATGACAGGGGGGGAACCATTCAGTACTTC.

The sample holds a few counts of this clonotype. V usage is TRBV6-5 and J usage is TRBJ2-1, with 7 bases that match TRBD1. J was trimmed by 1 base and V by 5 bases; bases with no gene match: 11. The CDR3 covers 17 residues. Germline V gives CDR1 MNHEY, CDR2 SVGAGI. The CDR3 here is CASSHPATGSSYNEQFF. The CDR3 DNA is TGTGCCAGCAGTCACCCGGCGACAGGGTCTTCCTACAATGAGCAGTTCTTC.

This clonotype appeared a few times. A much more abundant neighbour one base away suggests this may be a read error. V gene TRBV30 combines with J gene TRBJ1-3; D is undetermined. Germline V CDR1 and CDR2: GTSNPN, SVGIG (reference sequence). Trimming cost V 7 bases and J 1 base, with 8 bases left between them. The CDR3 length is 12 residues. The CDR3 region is CASRPSGNTIYF. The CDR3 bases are TGTGCCTCCCGCCCGTCTGGAAACACCATATATTTT.

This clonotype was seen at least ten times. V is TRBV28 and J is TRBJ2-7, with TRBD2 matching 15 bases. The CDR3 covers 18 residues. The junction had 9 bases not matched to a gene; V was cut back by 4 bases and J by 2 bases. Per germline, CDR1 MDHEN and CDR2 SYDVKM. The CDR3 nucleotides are TGTGCCAGCAGTTCCGGGACAAGGACTAGCGGGAGGGCCTACGAGCAGTACTTC. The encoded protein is CASSSGTRTSGRAYEQYF. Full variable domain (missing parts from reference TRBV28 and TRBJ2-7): DVKVTQSSRYLVKRTGEKVFLECVQDMDHENMFWYRQDPGLGLRLIYFSYDVKMKEKGDIPEGYSVSREKKERFSLILESASTNQTSMYLCASSSGTRTSGRAYEQYFGPGTRLTVT.

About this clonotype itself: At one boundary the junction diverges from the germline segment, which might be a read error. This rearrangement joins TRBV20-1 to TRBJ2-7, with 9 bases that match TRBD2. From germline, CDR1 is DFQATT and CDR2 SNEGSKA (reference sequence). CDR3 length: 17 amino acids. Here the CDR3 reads CGARSGTSIRGAGEQYF. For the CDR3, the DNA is TGCGGTGCTAGATCCGGGACTAGCATTCGCGGCGCGGGGGAGCAGTACTTC.

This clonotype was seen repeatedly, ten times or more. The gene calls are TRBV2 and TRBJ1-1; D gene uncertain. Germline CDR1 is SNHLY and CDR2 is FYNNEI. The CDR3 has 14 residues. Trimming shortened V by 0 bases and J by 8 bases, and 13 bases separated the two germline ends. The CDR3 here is CASSEALTATEAFF. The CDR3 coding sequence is TGTGCCAGCAGTGAAGCGTTGACGGCAACAGAAGCTTTCTTT.

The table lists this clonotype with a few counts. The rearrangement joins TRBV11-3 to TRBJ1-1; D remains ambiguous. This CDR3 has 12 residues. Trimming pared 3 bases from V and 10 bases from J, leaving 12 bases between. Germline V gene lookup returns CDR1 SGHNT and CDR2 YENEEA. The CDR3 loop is CASSFDFEGAFF. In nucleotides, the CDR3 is TGTGCCAGCAGCTTTGATTTTGAGGGAGCTTTCTTT.

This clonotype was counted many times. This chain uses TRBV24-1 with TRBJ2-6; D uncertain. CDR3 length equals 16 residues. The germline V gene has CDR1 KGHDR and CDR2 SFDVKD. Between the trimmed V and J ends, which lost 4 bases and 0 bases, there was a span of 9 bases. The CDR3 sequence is CATSDSRASGANVLTF. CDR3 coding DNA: TGTGCCACCAGTGACTCTCGTGCCTCTGGGGCCAACGTCCTGACTTTC.

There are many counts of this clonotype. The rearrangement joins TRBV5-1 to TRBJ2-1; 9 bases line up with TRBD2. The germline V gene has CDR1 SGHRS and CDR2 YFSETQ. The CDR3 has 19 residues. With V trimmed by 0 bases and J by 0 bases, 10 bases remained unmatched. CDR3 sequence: CASSLAGLAILRSYNEQFF. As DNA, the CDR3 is TGCGCCAGCAGCTTGGCGGGACTAGCTATCCTGCGCTCCTACAATGAGCAGTTCTTC. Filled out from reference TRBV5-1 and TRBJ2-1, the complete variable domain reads KAGVTQTPRYLIKTRGQQVTLSCSPISGHRSVSWYQQTPGQGLQFLFEYFSETQRNKGNFPGRFSGRQFSNSRSEMNVSTLELGDSALYLCASSLAGLAILRSYNEQFFGPGTRLTVL.

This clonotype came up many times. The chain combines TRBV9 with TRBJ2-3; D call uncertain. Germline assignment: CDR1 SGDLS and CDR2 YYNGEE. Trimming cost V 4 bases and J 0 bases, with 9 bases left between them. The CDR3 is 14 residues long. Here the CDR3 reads CASSSHTSTDTQYF. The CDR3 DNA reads TGTGCCAGCAGCTCTCACACTAGCACAGATACGCAGTATTTT.

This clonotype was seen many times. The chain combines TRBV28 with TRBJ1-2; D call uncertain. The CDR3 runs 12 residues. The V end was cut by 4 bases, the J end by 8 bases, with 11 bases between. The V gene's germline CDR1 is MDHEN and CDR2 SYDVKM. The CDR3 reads CASSWFREGYTF. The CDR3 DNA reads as TGTGCCAGCAGTTGGTTTAGGGAAGGCTACACCTTC.

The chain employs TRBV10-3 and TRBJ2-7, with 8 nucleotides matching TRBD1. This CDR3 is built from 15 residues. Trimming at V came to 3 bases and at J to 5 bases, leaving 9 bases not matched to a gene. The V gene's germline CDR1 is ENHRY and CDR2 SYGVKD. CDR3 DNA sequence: TGTGCCATCAGTGACCGACAGGGGATTTCGAACGAGCAGTACTTC. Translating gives CAISDRQGISNEQYF.

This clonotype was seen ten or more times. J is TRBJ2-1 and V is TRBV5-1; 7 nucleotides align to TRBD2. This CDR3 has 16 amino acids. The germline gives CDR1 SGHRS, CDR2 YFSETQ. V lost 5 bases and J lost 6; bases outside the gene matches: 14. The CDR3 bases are TGCGCCAGCAGTTCGAAGCGGGGCGCAAGGGTCAATGAGCAGTTCTTC. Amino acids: CASSSKRGARVNEQFF.

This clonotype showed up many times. The CDR3 nucleotides read TGTGCCAGCAGGACAACCCAATCCGACAACTCTGGAAACACCATATATTTT. It translates to CASRTTQSDNSGNTIYF. V gene TRBV6-6 combines with J gene TRBJ1-3; no clear D gene. Germline lookup yields CDR1 MNHNY and CDR2 SVGAGI (reference sequence). This CDR3 has 17 amino acids. The ends were cut back, 6 bases at V and 0 bases at J, with 18 bases in the middle.

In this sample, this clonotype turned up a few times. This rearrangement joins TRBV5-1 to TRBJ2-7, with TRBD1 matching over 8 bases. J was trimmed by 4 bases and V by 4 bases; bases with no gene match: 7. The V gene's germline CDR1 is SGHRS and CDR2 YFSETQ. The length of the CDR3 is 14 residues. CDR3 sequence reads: CASSLDRVKYEQYF. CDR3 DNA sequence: TGCGCCAGCAGCCTGGACAGGGTGAAATACGAGCAGTACTTC.

The CDR3 spells CATSEHQQGDYNEQFF. The CDR3 DNA reads as TGTGCCACCAGTGAGCACCAACAGGGGGACTACAATGAGCAGTTCTTC. The rearrangement links TRBV24-1 to TRBJ2-1, with 8 positions matching TRBD1. The CDR3 is made up of 16 amino acids. With V trimmed by 4 bases and J by 3 bases, 7 bases remained unmatched. CDR1 KGHDR and CDR2 SFDVKD come from the germline V gene.